One sample yielded the 17 T cell receptor beta chains listed below, sequenced in a study of blood T cell repertoires in COVID-19 (dated by TCRdb to about 2020). Libraries came from the immunoSEQ multiplex PCR assay. In its TCRdb copy, this immuneACCESS table keeps in-frame sequences only and misses some clones. Where compared with another copy, unresolved V genes explain less than half of these, and the others have no known cause. For this sample the table gives approximately 160,000 clones, of which about 79% were detected only once. The ten top clones hold about 7.2% of the sample. The sample consisted of peripheral blood. The receptor source for this set is a woman in her forties or fifties in a cohort sampled during active or convalescent COVID-19.

The chain has TRBV5-1 and TRBJ2-3; D perhaps matches TRBD2 (5 bases). The CDR3 covers 14 residues. Germline CDR1 reads SGHRS; CDR2 reads YFSETQ. Trimming removed 7 bases at V and 0 bases at J, with 12 bases between. The CDR3 DNA reads TGCGCCAGCGCTGGCGGGTCTAGCACAGATACGCAGTATTTT. As protein: CASAGGSSTDTQYF. Using reference TRBV5-1 and TRBJ2-3 for the parts outside the CDR3, the full variable domain is KAGVTQTPRYLIKTRGQQVTLSCSPISGHRSVSWYQQTPGQGLQFLFEYFSETQRNKGNFPGRFSGRQFSNSRSEMNVSTLELGDSALYLCASAGGSSTDTQYFGPGTRLTVL.

V is TRBV5-3 and J is TRBJ2-5, with 7 bases matching TRBD2. TRBV5-3 is treated as an ORF (open reading frame) with a function not yet certain. J lost 7 bases, V lost 6 bases, and 9 bases had no gene match. CDR3 length: 13 residues. The DNA for the CDR3 is TGTGCCAGAACCCGGCCAGCGGGGCGGACCCAGTACTTC. Translating it yields CARTRPAGRTQYF.

The chain has TRBV2 and TRBJ1-6; D not resolved. This CDR3 region has 15 residues. V lost 6 bases and J lost 8, with 17 bases in between. The germline gives CDR1 SNHLY, CDR2 FYNNEI. This chain's CDR3 is CASRAAPFGDSPLHF. The DNA of the CDR3 is TGTGCCAGCAGAGCAGCACCTTTCGGGGATTCACCCCTCCACTTT.

This clone turned up a few times. The chain couples TRBV19 to TRBJ1-1; TRBD1 agrees at 9 bases. CDR1 is LNHDA and CDR2 is SQIVND in the germline V gene (reference sequence). J was trimmed by 3 bases and V by 3 bases; bases with no gene match: 2. The length of the CDR3 is 14 residues. CDR3 bases: TGTGCCAGTAGTATCGGACAGGGGTACACTGAAGCTTTCTTT. Translating it yields CASSIGQGYTEAFF.

The chain's CDR3 is CASSLVDRGRGNTIYF. CDR3 coding DNA: TGTGCCAGCAGCTTAGTTGACAGGGGACGAGGAAACACCATATATTTT. The gene calls are TRBV7-9 and TRBJ1-3; 8 positions match TRBD1. Germline V gene sequence: CDR1 SEHNR, CDR2 FQNEAQ (reference sequence). J gave up 4 bases and V 1 base, and 6 bases lay outside the gene matches. The CDR3 has 16 residues.

This sequence joins TRBV19 and TRBJ1-4, with 7 bases that match TRBD1. CDR3 length equals 14 residues. J was trimmed by 8 bases and V by 6 bases; bases with no gene match: 9. Germline V lookup: CDR1 LNHDA, CDR2 SQIVND (reference sequence). The CDR3, as DNA: TGTGCCAGTAGGATTCCGGGACAGCACGAAAAACTGTTTTTT. Translating it yields CASRIPGQHEKLFF.

The chain combines TRBV4-1 with TRBJ1-3; 7 bases line up with TRBD1. Germline V lookup: CDR1 MGHRA, CDR2 YSYEKL. The CDR3 is 19 residues long. J was trimmed by 0 bases and V by 0 bases; bases with no gene match: 11. The CDR3 protein is CASSQDVTRNRGSGNTIYF. DNA for the CDR3: TGCGCCAGCAGCCAAGATGTGACCCGGAACAGGGGCTCTGGAAACACCATATATTTT.

This chain uses TRBV7-3 with TRBJ2-2; 10 nucleotides agree with TRBD2. CDR1 and CDR2 from the germline V gene are SGHTA and FQGTGA. Unmatched junction bases numbered 3, after V lost 1 base and J lost 1 base. The CDR3 is 17 amino acids. CDR3 nucleotides: TGTGCCAGCAGCTTAAGTTCTAGCGGGGGGAACACCGGGGAGCTGTTTTTT. Its protein product is CASSLSSSGGNTGELFF. Drawing the rest from reference TRBV7-3 and TRBJ2-2, the complete variable domain is GAGVSQTPSNKVTEKGKYVELRCDPISGHTALYWYRQSLGQGPEFLIYFQGTGAADDSGLPNDRFFAVRPEGSVSTLKIQRTERGDSAVYLCASSLSSSGGNTGELFFGEGSRLTVL.

The gene calls are TRBV19 and TRBJ1-5, with D uncertain. This CDR3 has 15 residues. V gave up 3 bases and J gave up 0 bases, with 9 bases separating them. Germline V CDR1 and CDR2: LNHDA, SQIVND (reference sequence). CDR3 in amino acids: CASSIRGYSNQPQHF. The CDR3 bases are TGTGCCAGTAGTATCAGAGGATATAGCAATCAGCCCCAGCATTTT.

This clone was picked up many times. The chain is built from TRBV5-1 and TRBJ1-5; 7 bases align to TRBD1. The CDR3 length is 17 residues. V lost 4 bases to trimming and J lost 4 bases; unmatched junction nucleotides: 14. Germline V gives CDR1 SGHRS, CDR2 YFSETQ. The CDR3 region has the DNA TGCGCCAGCAGCCCTGGATTGGGAGACAGGGCGAATCAGCCCCAGCATTTT. This sequence encodes CASSPGLGDRANQPQHF.

This clone appeared a single time. The V and J genes are TRBV6-6 and TRBJ2-7; 14 positions match TRBD2. Germline lookup yields CDR1 MNHNY and CDR2 SVGAGI (reference sequence). Losses at the gene ends were 6 bases for V and 2 bases for J; bases not matched to a gene: 12. The CDR3 is 18 amino acids. The CDR3 sequence is CASRRGTSGGTLTYEQYF. Written as DNA, the CDR3 is TGTGCCAGCAGACGAGGGACTAGCGGGGGAACTTTAACCTACGAGCAGTACTTC.

The genes are TRBV19 and TRBJ2-2, with 7 bases identical to TRBD2. The V and J ends lost 11 bases and 7 bases, in that order; junction bases with no gene match: 13. From germline, CDR1 is LNHDA and CDR2 SQIVND (reference sequence). This CDR3 has 14 residues. CDR3 bases: TGTGCCGGGCGAGCGGGGTCTCCGGGCGGGGAGCTGTTTTTT. Its translation is CAGRAGSPGGELFF.

The chain uses TRBV19 and TRBJ1-3; D is undetermined. CDR1 LNHDA and CDR2 SQIVND come from the germline V gene (reference sequence). With 3 bases removed from V and 4 bases from J, the gap between germline ends came to 10 bases. This CDR3 region has 14 residues. CDR3 DNA sequence: TGTGCCAGTAGTATTGCCGGGTTCGGAAACACCATATATTTT. Translated: CASSIAGFGNTIYF.

The CDR3 DNA reads as TGTGCCAGCAGCAAAGCGGCGGGTGTGGGCAATCAGCCCCAGCATTTT. It codes for CASSKAAGVGNQPQHF. The chain links TRBV21-1 to TRBJ1-5. TRBV21-1 is marked as a pseudogene. The CDR3 runs to 16 residues.

The genes are TRBV11-2 and TRBJ1-4; D is undetermined. Germline CDR1 and CDR2: SGHAT and FQNNGV. Trimming took off 0 bases at V and 3 bases at J, with 8 bases between the two ends. The CDR3 extends over 15 amino acids. The CDR3 DNA is TGTGCCAGCAGCTTAGATGGAGTAGCTAATGAAAAACTGTTTTTT. Translation gives CASSLDGVANEKLFF. Full variable domain (rest looked up from reference TRBV11-2 and TRBJ1-4): EAGVAQSPRYKIIEKRQSVAFWCNPISGHATLYWYQQILGQGPKLLIQFQNNGVVDDSQLPKDRFSAERLKGVDSTLKIQPAKLEDSAVYLCASSLDGVANEKLFFGSGTQLSVL.

The chain employs TRBV5-5 and TRBJ1-4; TRBD1 might be the D (6 bases). Germline CDR1 and CDR2: SGHKS and YYEKEE (reference sequence). The CDR3 loop spans 13 amino acids. V was shortened by 7 bases and J by 3 bases, with 10 bases between the two germline ends. The CDR3, as DNA: TGTGCCAGCGGGGACACAGCTAATGAAAAACTGTTTTTT. This encodes CASGDTANEKLFF.

J is TRBJ1-4 and V is TRBV3-1 (or the pseudogene TRBV3-2); no firm D call. The ends were cut back, 2 bases at V and 4 bases at J, with 8 bases in the middle. CDR1 and CDR2 (germline): LGHDT, YNNKEL (reference sequence). This CDR3 comprises 14 residues. In nucleotides, the CDR3 is TGTGCCAGCAGCCAACAGGTATTTAATGAAAAACTGTTTTTT. As protein: CASSQQVFNEKLFF.